Shown below are 5 T cell receptor beta chains from a single sample sequenced in a study of identical twins. TCRdb redid the calling of the 5' RACE reads with MiXCR, one entry per CDR3 protein. The sample has under 1 million distinct CDR3 sequences; 9% to 15% are singletons. These records were also assigned to another study, of yellow fever vaccine responses in identical twins.

The source material was PBMCs. These receptors all come from a woman under 30 in good health.

The J gene is TRBJ2-3, the V gene TRBV6-1; the D gene is possibly TRBD1 (6 bases). The CDR3 is made up of 15 amino acids. V was pared by 1 base and J by 1 base, with 9 bases between. The germline V gene has CDR1 MNHNS and CDR2 SASEGT. The DNA of the CDR3 is TGTGCCAGCAGTGAAGGTCCAGGGGGCACAGATACGCAGTATTTT. This translates into CASSEGPGGTDTQYF.

The chain couples TRBV5-5 to TRBJ2-7; 11 nucleotides line up with TRBD1. V trimming: 4 bases; J trimming: 3 bases; junction bases outside the gene matches: 3. Germline assignment: CDR1 SGHKS and CDR2 YYEKEE (reference sequence). The CDR3 contains 14 residues. CDR3 residues: CASSHGTGGYEQYV. CDR3 nucleotides: TGTGCCAGCAGCCACGGGACAGGGGGCTACGAGCAGTACGTC.

The chain couples TRBV6-5 to TRBJ1-1, with a weak D call TRBD1 (5 bases). Between the trimmed V and J ends, which lost 0 bases and 4 bases, there was a span of 15 bases. The CDR3 consists of 16 residues. Germline CDR1 reads MNHEY; CDR2 reads SVGAGI. The CDR3 region has the DNA TGTGCCAGCAGTTACTCCCTGCGAGGGGCCCGCACTGAAGCTTTCTTT. This sequence encodes CASSYSLRGARTEAFF.

This clonotype was seen repeatedly, ten times or more. This rearrangement joins TRBV20-1 to TRBJ1-1; D uncertain. CDR1 is DFQATT, CDR2 SNEGSKA, per germline (reference sequence). V was clipped by 6 bases and J by 5 bases, with 10 bases between them. The CDR3 totals 11 residues. CDR3 sequence reads: CSAGWRTEAFF. CDR3 DNA sequence: TGCAGTGCGGGTTGGCGGACTGAAGCTTTCTTT.

The rearrangement uses TRBV10-3 and TRBJ2-3; possibly TRBD1 for D (6 bases). Trimming removed 9 bases from V and 0 bases from J, with 13 bases in between. There are 14 residues in the CDR3. Germline-derived CDR1 and CDR2 are ENHRY and SYGVKD. The CDR3 reads CAINTGKSTDTQYF. CDR3 DNA sequence: TGTGCCATTAACACAGGGAAGAGCACAGATACGCAGTATTTT.